This T cell receptor beta chain was sequenced for a study of blood T cells in healthy people across ages. PCR was performed a second time for about 6 to 12 cycles using a sample-barcoded 5' primer and a J-beta primer mix. Every cDNA molecule bore a tag from a template-switch adaptor containing 12 random nucleotides. TCRdb used MiXCR to reprocess the 5' RACE reads, holding one entry per CDR3 protein. The sample shows 650,000 to 1,000,000 distinct CDR3 sequences, about 42% of them seen only once. Study findings and constraints: The diversity estimates, figures obtained from one million T cells, were considered underestimates.

To note about this clonotype: Its antigen is not known.

About 9.9 milliliters of peripheral blood were drawn from each donor. Extraction yielded at least 6 micrograms of total RNA per sample. The CDR3 is 14 residues long. Germline-derived CDR1 and CDR2 are DFQATT and SNEGSKA (reference sequence). Trimming took off 2 bases at V and 6 bases at J, with 16 bases between the two ends. The sample comprised blood. The rearrangement uses TRBV20-1 and TRBJ2-5, with D tentatively TRBD2 (5 bases). The source is a man of 80 years or more in good health. Written as DNA, the CDR3 is TGCAGTGCTAGACGTCCGGGAATGGTAAAGACCCAGTACTTC. Encoded protein: CSARRPGMVKTQYF.